This T cell receptor beta chain was obtained from a study of blood T cell repertoires in COVID-19. Germline V lookup: CDR1 MNHEY, CDR2 SVGAGI. Trimming took 5 bases from V and 4 from J; bases not matched to a gene: 4. There are 15 residues in the CDR3. About this clone itself: Other DNA sequences from this sample encode an identical CDR3 as well.

Profiling relied on immunoSEQ multiplex PCR, and the TCRdb table lists in-frame clones only, not all of them. The data contain roughly 260,000 clones, 88% of them seen just once; the ten biggest clones take up 11%. This chain links TRBV6-5 with TRBJ1-5; 11 positions match TRBD1. The sample comprised peripheral blood. This receptor was taken from a young woman with COVID-19, enrolled during active disease. CDR3 sequence reads: CASSRGTGGNQPQHF. CDR3 coding DNA: TGTGCCAGCAGTCGAGGGACAGGGGGTAATCAGCCCCAGCATTTT.